This T cell receptor (beta chain) was identified in a study of T-cell memory formation after mild COVID-19 (dated by TCRdb to about 2021). Study-level background: TCR sequence clusters from the two donors were largely donor specific. T-cell clones expanding and contracting after mild COVID-19 in a couple of donors were tracked by longitudinal TCRalpha and TCRbeta repertoire sequencing. The cohort comprised two young, previously healthy adult volunteers, one female and one male. General conclusions and limits of the study: Whether the second-wave clones peaking on day 37 were SARS-CoV-2 specific was not confirmed. Only a couple of mild cases were covered by the study, and larger cohorts that include severe cases with pre-infection samples were considered necessary. Contracting CD4+ clones were located mainly in the CM and EM memory subsets, whereas CD8+ clones were found to be enriched in EMRA. Balanced CD4/CD8 phenotypes were observed for clones contracting from day 15 to 85, whereas a bias towards CD4+ was observed for a second wave of clones expanding from day 15 to 37. Some responding clones were detected in pre-infection memory, suggesting pre-existing cross-reactive memory T cells joined the SARS-CoV-2 response.

Between the V and J ends, shortened by 2 bases and 4 bases respectively, the junction contains 17 bases. The germline V gene provides CDR1 MNHEY and CDR2 SVGAGI. Including cysteine and phenylalanine, the CDR3 has 16 amino acids. Just the 48-base CDR3 DNA is kept, in frame starting at base 1. These reads were obtained on an Illumina NovaSeq 6000. TCRalpha and TCRbeta cDNA libraries were built by 5'RACE with constant-segment primers, adding sample barcodes and unique molecular identifiers. RNA was extracted from every sample with Trizol reagent. Library amplification was performed in two PCR steps, and a second sample barcode and Illumina TruSeq adapters were introduced in the second step. Sequencing of the libraries was done on an Illumina NovaSeq, producing 2 x 150 bp paired-end reads. The authors' pipeline ran thus. Reads were demultiplexed and collapsed into UMI-guided consensus sequences with migec v1.2.7. Using mixcr v2.1.11, the UMI consensuses were aligned to TRA and TRB V and J templates and assembled into clonotypes. Clonotypes were classified as expanded or contracted when called significant by both edgeR and NoisET, with noise models trained on biological replicates. edgeR calls used a false discovery rate-adjusted p below 0.01 and a log2 fold-change threshold of 1. As an exploratory analysis of dynamics, PCA with hierarchical clustering was applied to max-normalized trajectories of the 1000 most abundant clonotypes. The CD4 or CD8 phenotype of responding clones was assigned using the separately sequenced CD4+ and CD8+ repertoires. The public sequencing data were trimmed at Q25 with fastp and processed into clonotypes with MiXCR by TCRdb, which kept only in-frame beta chains. Every distinct CDR3 protein forms one entry, paired with its most common genes and DNA. TCRdb's processing, not the authors', yielded these V and J calls. Present in this sample are 300,000 to 350,000 distinct CDR3 sequences, roughly an eighth of which were seen just once. The leading ten clones occupy over 20% of the sample.

For this clonotype: The specificity of this receptor is unknown. Within one base of it there is no much larger clone, and no base qualities were kept.

Ficoll-Paque density gradient centrifugation was used to isolate PBMCs. Sequencing was done on a sample of PBMCs or a T cell subset sorted from them (not recorded which). The receptor's source is a man aged 18 to 29 who had mild COVID-19 (a few samples of this study predate the infection). The sample titles of this study are shuffled in the database, so cell type and time point are left out; the donor was told from shared clones. The chain employs TRBV6-5 and TRBJ2-5, with a tentative D gene TRBD1 over 7 matching bases. For the CDR3, the sequence is CASSYRWRGLGETQYF. The nucleotide sequence reads TGTGCCAGCAGTTACCGGTGGAGGGGGCTTGGAGAGACCCAGTACTTC.